A selection of T cell receptor beta chains follows, all from one sample in a study of blood T cell repertoires in COVID-19. Data came from immunoSEQ multiplex PCR; TCRdb stores just in-frame clones and leaves some out. In the table there are roughly 130,000 clones, around 80% of which are singletons. Material for sequencing was peripheral blood. The receptors derive from a man aged 65 to 79 with acute or convalescent COVID-19. CDR3s include the opening cysteine and the closing phenylalanine or tryptophan. A D gene is named only where the DNA matches it firmly. Size is omitted from some rows. Given values are once, few, many or a class for expanded clones.

j_call,clone_size,v_call,d_call,cdr3_length,cdr3_nt,cdr3_aa
TRBJ1-5,-,TRBV19,TRBD1,16,TGTGCCAGTAGTATAGATTGGGACAGGGTCAATCAGCCCCAGCATTTT,CASSIDWDRVNQPQHF
TRBJ2-5,-,TRBV2,TRBD2,15,TGTGCCAGCAAATTGACTAGCGGGGGGGTGGAGACCCAGTACTTC,CASKLTSGGVETQYF
TRBJ1-1,-,TRBV7-3,TRBD1,12,TGTGCCAGCAGGGGACAGGACACTGAAGCTTTCTTT,CASRGQDTEAFF
TRBJ2-3,-,TRBV19,TRBD2,15,TGTGCCAGCTCCTGGACTAGCGGGGGGACAGATACGCAGTATTTT,CASSWTSGGTDTQYF
TRBJ2-7,-,TRBV6-6,TRBD1,15,TGTGCCAGCAGTCGAACAGGGGGTCCGGGCTACGAGCAGTACTTC,CASSRTGGPGYEQYF
TRBJ2-2,-,TRBV15,TRBD1,16,TGTGCCACCAGCAGAGAATCTCCGGGACAGGTGCGGGAGCTGTTTTTT,CATSRESPGQVRELFF
TRBJ2-7,few,TRBV2,TRBD2,12,TGTGCCGGGGGGGGAAACTCCTACGAGCAGTACTTC,CAGGGNSYEQYF
TRBJ1-2,once,TRBV7-2,TRBD1,14,TGTGCCAGCAGCGCCGAACAGGGGAGAAAGGGCTACACCTTC,CASSAEQGRKGYTF
TRBJ1-2,-,TRBV7-6,-,15,TGTGCCAGCAGCTTAAGCGTCGGAACTAACTATGGCTACACCTTC,CASSLSVGTNYGYTF
TRBJ2-5,-,TRBV10-3,-,15,TGTGCCATCAGTGAGGCCCAGGGAGGGGGAGAGACCCAGTACTTC,CAISEAQGGGETQYF
TRBJ1-1,-,TRBV10-3,-,12,TGTGCCATCGGGGGGACGGGCACTGAAGCTTTCTTT,CAIGGTGTEAFF
TRBJ2-7,-,TRBV9,TRBD1,14,TGTGCCAGCAGCGCAGGGACAGGGTTGGAGGAGCAGTACTTC,CASSAGTGLEEQYF
TRBJ2-1,-,TRBV27,TRBD1,14,TGTGCCAGCACTCCGGGACAGGGGGCCTATGAGCAGTTCTTC,CASTPGQGAYEQFF
TRBJ2-2,once,TRBV7-3,TRBD2,14,TGTGCCAGCAGCTTAGGGACTAGCCCCGGGGAGCTGTTTTTT,CASSLGTSPGELFF
TRBJ2-3,-,TRBV6-4,-,13,TGTGCCAGCAGTCTAGCAGCCACAGATACGCAGTATTTT,CASSLAATDTQYF
TRBJ1-3,-,TRBV3-1/TRBV3-2,-,13,TGTGCCAGCGGACTGCGCTCTGGAAACACCATATATTTT,CASGLRSGNTIYF
TRBJ1-2,-,TRBV29-1,TRBD1,13,TGCAGCGTTGGTGGGACAGGGAACTATGGCTACACCTTC,CSVGGTGNYGYTF
TRBJ1-4,-,TRBV15,TRBD1,15,TGTGCCACCAGCGGGGGACAGGGACGGAATGAAAAACTGTTTTTT,CATSGGQGRNEKLFF
TRBJ1-5,once,TRBV19,TRBD1,18,TGTGCCAGTAGTGCCAGAACCCCCGGGACAGCTAGCAATCAGCCCCAGCATTTT,CASSARTPGTASNQPQHF
TRBJ2-3,-,TRBV10-1,-,14,TGCGCCAGCAGAGCCGGGACTAGCACAGATACGCAGTATTTT,CASRAGTSTDTQYF
TRBJ1-1,many,TRBV11-2,-,13,TGTGCCAGCAGCTTAGGCGCGAACACTGAAGCTTTCTTT,CASSLGANTEAFF
TRBJ2-5,-,TRBV6-5,-,13,TGTGCCAGCACCAGAGGAGGGGCAGAGACCCAGTACTTC,CASTRGGAETQYF
TRBJ2-2,-,TRBV3-1/TRBV3-2,TRBD2,19,TGTGCCAGCAGCCACCCGGGACTAGCGGGGGGCACGAACACCGGGGAGCTGTTTTTT,CASSHPGLAGGTNTGELFF
TRBJ1-4,once,TRBV11-2,-,13,TGTGCCAGCAGCCTCTCAACTAATGAAAAACTGTTTTTT,CASSLSTNEKLFF
TRBJ2-5,-,TRBV2,-,13,TGTGCCAGCACCCGACGGGGGTGGGAGACCCAGTACTTC,CASTRRGWETQYF
TRBJ1-2,-,TRBV7-2,TRBD1,14,TGTGCCAGCAGCTTGGGAGACAGGGCGTCTGGCTACACCTTC,CASSLGDRASGYTF
TRBJ1-2,many,TRBV7-9,TRBD1,13,TGTGCCAGCAGCTTAGTACAGGGGAATGGCTACACCTTC,CASSLVQGNGYTF
TRBJ2-5,-,TRBV5-6,-,16,TGTGCCAGCAGCCTATACCACAGGGCCTTTGGGGAGACCCAGTACTTC,CASSLYHRAFGETQYF
TRBJ1-6,-,TRBV5-1,-,15,TGCGCCAGCAGCTTCGGTTACACAGGGAACTCACCCCTCCACTTT,CASSFGYTGNSPLHF
TRBJ2-5,-,TRBV11-2,TRBD2,16,TGTGCCAGCAGCCCGAAACTAGCGGGGGGGCGGGAGACCCAGTACTTC,CASSPKLAGGRETQYF
TRBJ2-3,-,TRBV19,TRBD2,15,TGTGCCAGTAAGAGTGGCGGGGGGGGATCAGATACGCAGTATTTT,CASKSGGGGSDTQYF
TRBJ1-2,-,TRBV5-6,-,11,TGTGCCAGCAGCTTGCGGGGGGGCTACACCTTC,CASSLRGGYTF
TRBJ1-5,once,TRBV4-1,-,12,TGCGCCAGCAGCCTCATTGGCCAGCCCCAGCATTTT,CASSLIGQPQHF
TRBJ2-1,-,TRBV7-8,-,13,TGTGCCAGCAGCTGGACCGGGAGCAATGAGCAGTTCTTC,CASSWTGSNEQFF
TRBJ1-2,few,TRBV24-1,-,17,TGTGCCACCAGTGATTTGGTCGGAGTGCAGCCCAACTATGGCTACACCTTC,CATSDLVGVQPNYGYTF
TRBJ1-2,-,TRBV7-8,-,16,TGTGCCAGCAGCCCCACCGGGACAATCCTTAACTATGGCTACACCTTC,CASSPTGTILNYGYTF
TRBJ1-4,-,TRBV5-4,TRBD1,15,TGTGCCAGCAGCTTAGGACAGGGCACTAATGAAAAACTGTTTTTT,CASSLGQGTNEKLFF
TRBJ1-2,-,TRBV5-1,TRBD1,15,TGCGCCAGCAGCACGACAGGGGCGGAGATGGGTGGCTACACCTTC,CASSTTGAEMGGYTF
TRBJ1-1,-,TRBV10-2,TRBD1,15,TGCGCCAGCAGTGAGGGGACAGGGTTCGGAGCTGAAGCTTTCTTT,CASSEGTGFGAEAFF
TRBJ2-1,-,TRBV28,-,16,TGTGCCAGCAGTCCGCCGAGCCGTAGCTCCTACAATGAGCAGTTCTTC,CASSPPSRSSYNEQFF
TRBJ2-3,-,TRBV5-1,TRBD2,16,TGCGCCAGCAGTGTGACTAGCGGACGGGGCACAGATACGCAGTATTTT,CASSVTSGRGTDTQYF
TRBJ2-7,-,TRBV5-1,TRBD1,15,TGCGCCAGCAGCTTGGCGACGCAGGGGGCGGGCGAGCAGTACTTC,CASSLATQGAGEQYF
TRBJ2-3,-,TRBV28,-,12,TGTGCCAGCAGTCCCACCAGATATACGCAGTATTTT,CASSPTRYTQYF
TRBJ2-2,-,TRBV19,-,14,TGTGCCAGTCAGACAGGATCGAACACCGGGGAGCTGTTTTTT,CASQTGSNTGELFF